A selection of T cell receptor beta chains follows, all from one sample in a study of beta chain features in type 1 diabetes. Sequencing was performed with immunoSEQ multiplex PCR; in TCRdb, only in-frame clones are kept and a portion is missing. The data show around 250,000 clones, approximately 25% seen once. The material sequenced was naive CD4+ T cells from blood. The receptors were gathered from a young woman with type 1 diabetes. The CDR3 runs from the conserved cysteine through the conserved F or W. D genes are given only for firm matches. Not every row has a clone size; where given, it reads once, few, many or a size class.

size | J | V | D | CDR3 | DNA
NA | TRBJ2-5 | TRBV5-1 | TRBD2 | CASSPTSGRQETQYF | TGCGCCAGCAGCCCTACTAGCGGGAGACAAGAGACCCAGTACTTC
few | TRBJ2-7 | TRBV30 | NA | CACRRDTYYEQYF | TGTGCCTGTCGCCGGGACACGTACTACGAGCAGTACTTC
once | TRBJ2-7 | TRBV11-2 | NA | CASSSDTGYEQYF | TGTGCCAGCAGCTCAGATACAGGATACGAGCAGTACTTC
few | TRBJ1-1 | TRBV11-1 | NA | CASSRTGGDTEAFF | TGTGCCAGCAGCCGGACGGGAGGGGACACTGAAGCTTTCTTT
NA | TRBJ2-7 | TRBV14 | NA | CASSANRVGEQYF | TGTGCCAGCAGCGCTAACAGGGTAGGAGAGCAGTACTTC
few | TRBJ2-7 | TRBV4-1 | NA | CASSPLGGYEQYF | TGCGCCAGCAGCCCGCTAGGAGGGTACGAGCAGTACTTC
few | TRBJ1-5 | TRBV7-2 | NA | CASRRGGQPQHF | TGTGCCAGCCGCAGGGGCGGGCAGCCCCAGCATTTT
few | TRBJ2-6 | TRBV7-9 | NA | CASSLVGLEAGANVLTF | TGTGCCAGCAGCTTAGTAGGCTTGGAGGCTGGGGCCAACGTCCTGACTTTC
NA | TRBJ2-3 | TRBV10-3 | NA | CAISEPRNSIRTDTQYF | TGTGCCATCAGTGAGCCAAGAAACAGCATCCGTACAGATACGCAGTATTTT
few | TRBJ2-7 | TRBV7-2 | NA | CASSFSGSYEQYF | TGTGCCAGCAGCTTCTCGGGGTCCTACGAGCAGTACTTC
NA | TRBJ1-1 | TRBV5-1 | NA | CASSEGRWDTEAFF | TGCGCCAGCAGTGAGGGCAGGTGGGACACTGAAGCTTTCTTT
NA | TRBJ2-4 | TRBV4-1 | TRBD1 | CASSPGQGRGSNNIQYF | TGCGCCAGCAGCCCCGGACAGGGGAGGGGGTCAAATAACATTCAGTACTTC
NA | TRBJ1-1 | TRBV6-5 | NA | CASSPGLRGFTEAFF | TGTGCCAGCAGCCCCGGACTCAGGGGTTTCACTGAAGCTTTCTTT
few | TRBJ1-5 | TRBV5-4 | NA | CASSLVPGGSQPQHF | TGTGCCAGCAGCTTGGTCCCCGGGGGTAGTCAGCCCCAGCATTTT
once | TRBJ2-3 | TRBV5-6 | TRBD2 | CASSLLTSGNTDTQYF | TGTGCCAGCAGTCTTCTGACTAGCGGGAACACAGATACGCAGTATTTT
few | TRBJ2-3 | TRBV7-9 | NA | CASSFSGTTDTQYF | TGTGCCAGCAGCTTTTCGGGTACCACAGATACGCAGTATTTT
few | TRBJ2-2 | TRBV28 | TRBD1 | CASSPGTANTGELFF | TGTGCCAGCAGTCCTGGGACAGCGAACACCGGGGAGCTGTTTTTT
few | TRBJ2-7 | TRBV11-2 | NA | CASSTRGSRGEQYF | TGTGCCAGCAGCACTCGAGGCAGCCGGGGCGAGCAGTACTTC
few | TRBJ2-3 | TRBV9 | TRBD2 | CASSISGSTDTQYF | TGTGCCAGCAGCATTAGCGGGAGTACAGATACGCAGTATTTT
NA | TRBJ2-1 | TRBV5-1 | TRBD2 | CASSSTSEAYNEQFF | TGCGCCAGCAGCTCGACTAGCGAGGCCTACAATGAGCAGTTCTTC
NA | TRBJ2-5 | TRBV25-1 | TRBD1 | CASSMRQGALGQTQYF | TGTGCCAGCAGTATGCGACAGGGGGCGCTGGGACAGACCCAGTACTTC
NA | TRBJ1-1 | TRBV18 | NA | CASSPRGFNTEAFF | TGTGCCAGCTCACCAAGGGGGTTTAACACTGAAGCTTTCTTT
NA | TRBJ2-7 | TRBV5-1 | TRBD1 | CASSLTTGEYEQYF | TGCGCCAGCAGCTTGACCACAGGGGAGTACGAGCAGTACTTC
NA | TRBJ2-1 | TRBV29-1 | NA | CSVEGLSDEQFF | TGCAGCGTTGAAGGTCTCTCGGATGAGCAGTTCTTC
NA | TRBJ1-2 | TRBV4-1 | TRBD1 | CASSHPGTAYGYTF | TGCGCCAGCAGCCATCCCGGGACAGCCTATGGCTACACCTTC
NA | TRBJ1-2 | TRBV7-9 | TRBD1 | CASSLRQGGAYGYTF | TGTGCCAGCAGCCTCCGGCAGGGGGGTGCCTATGGCTACACCTTC
NA | TRBJ2-7 | TRBV10-3 | TRBD1 | CAISEQGYEQYF | TGTGCCATCAGTGAACAGGGGTACGAGCAGTACTTC
few | TRBJ1-1 | TRBV30 | TRBD1 | CASDRVNTEAFF | TGTGCCTCGGACAGGGTGAACACTGAAGCTTTCTTT
few | TRBJ2-7 | TRBV29-1 | TRBD2 | CSVVGTSGTTRGQYF | TGCAGCGTTGTGGGGACTAGCGGGACTACAAGGGGGCAGTACTTC
few | TRBJ2-3 | TRBV11-1 | NA | CASSPELDTQYF | TGTGCCAGCAGCCCCGAGTTGGATACGCAGTATTTT
few | TRBJ1-1 | TRBV7-3 | NA | CASSEAGDSEAFF | TGTGCCAGCAGCGAAGCGGGTGATTCTGAAGCTTTCTTT
NA | TRBJ1-1 | TRBV29-1 | NA | CSVEWGRGNRGAFF | TGCAGCGTTGAATGGGGTAGGGGGAATCGTGGAGCTTTCTTT
few | TRBJ2-5 | TRBV7-3 | TRBD1 | CASSPKIGTGAQYF | TGTGCCAGCAGCCCGAAAATTGGGACAGGGGCCCAGTACTTC
few | TRBJ1-2 | TRBV15 | TRBD1 | CATSSFRQGSYGYTF | TGTGCCACCAGCAGCTTCCGACAGGGGTCCTATGGCTACACCTTC
few | TRBJ2-7 | TRBV7-9 | NA | CASSSQGTQYF | TGTGCCAGCAGCTCCCAGGGGACGCAGTACTTC
NA | TRBJ2-3 | TRBV7-9 | NA | CASSLLATLYTQYF | TGTGCCAGCAGCTTACTAGCAACGCTGTATACGCAGTATTTT
NA | TRBJ2-1 | TRBV18 | NA | CASSPSLSGGTYNEQFF | TGTGCCAGCTCACCATCCTTAAGCGGAGGTACCTACAATGAGCAGTTCTTC
NA | TRBJ1-1 | TRBV29-1 | NA | CSGRLNLGTEAFF | TGCAGCGGGCGGCTGAACCTCGGGACTGAAGCTTTCTTT
few | TRBJ2-5 | TRBV20-1 | NA | CSTEVQETQYF | TGCAGTACGGAGGTACAAGAGACCCAGTACTTC
NA | TRBJ2-1 | TRBV2 | TRBD1 | CASSWMGTGAYNEQFF | TGTGCCAGCAGCTGGATGGGGACAGGGGCTTACAATGAGCAGTTCTTC
few | TRBJ2-2 | TRBV29-1 | NA | CSAGSDSNTGELFF | TGCAGCGCTGGATCAGATAGCAACACCGGGGAGCTGTTTTTT
NA | TRBJ2-2 | TRBV7-9 | TRBD1 | CASSPIIGTGYTGELFF | TGTGCCAGCAGCCCCATCATCGGGACAGGGTACACCGGGGAGCTGTTTTTT
few | TRBJ1-5 | TRBV6-5 | NA | CASSFPFRAQHF | TGTGCCAGCAGTTTCCCCTTCAGGGCCCAGCATTTT
NA | TRBJ2-7 | TRBV5-1 | NA | CASSLGLADEQYF | TGCGCCAGCAGCTTGGGGCTAGCAGACGAGCAGTACTTC
few | TRBJ2-5 | TRBV9 | TRBD2 | CASSVVAGAQETQYF | TGTGCCAGCAGCGTGGTAGCGGGAGCCCAAGAGACCCAGTACTTC
NA | TRBJ1-2 | TRBV2 | NA | CAASGANYGYTF | TGTGCCGCCTCAGGCGCTAACTATGGCTACACCTTC
NA | TRBJ2-5 | TRBV5-4 | NA | CASSSTPAVQETQYF | TGTGCCAGCAGCTCAACACCGGCGGTCCAAGAGACCCAGTACTTC